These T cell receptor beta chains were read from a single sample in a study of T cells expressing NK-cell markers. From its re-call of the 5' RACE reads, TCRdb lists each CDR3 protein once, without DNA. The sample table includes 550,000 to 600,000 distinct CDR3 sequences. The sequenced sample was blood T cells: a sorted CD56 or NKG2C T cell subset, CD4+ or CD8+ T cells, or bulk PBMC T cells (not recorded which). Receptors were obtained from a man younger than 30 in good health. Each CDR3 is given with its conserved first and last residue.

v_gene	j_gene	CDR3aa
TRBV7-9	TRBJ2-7	CASSLGLAGGPTYEQYF
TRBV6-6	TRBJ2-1	CASRKWLAEQFF
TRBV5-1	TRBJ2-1	CASSLGLERNEQFF
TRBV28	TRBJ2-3	CASSRDRGITDTQYF
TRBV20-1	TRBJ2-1	CSVRPTKRQFF
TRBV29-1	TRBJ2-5	CSVLGLAGVQETQYF
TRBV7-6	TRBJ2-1	CASSGRAGGPHNEQFF
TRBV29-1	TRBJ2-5	CSVDTREMETQYF
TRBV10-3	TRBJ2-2	CATSGISGELFF
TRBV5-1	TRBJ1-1	CASSSWTGKATEAFF
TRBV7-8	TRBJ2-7	CASSLAAVFYEQYF
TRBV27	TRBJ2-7	CASSGVFEQYF
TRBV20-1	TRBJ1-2	CSATRDREGGYTF
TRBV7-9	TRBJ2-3	CASSQLSGTDTQYF
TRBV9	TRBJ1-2	CASSVEGRGVYGYTF
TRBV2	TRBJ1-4	CASSETEKLFF
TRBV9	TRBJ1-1	CASSVSMQGGGTEAFF
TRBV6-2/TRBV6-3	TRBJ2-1	CASLTTGTSGKGSSYNEQFF
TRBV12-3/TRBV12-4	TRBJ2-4	CASSRTSGSTNIQYF
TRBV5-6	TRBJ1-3	CASSLPGGSGNTIYF
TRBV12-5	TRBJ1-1	CASGLVTVTFF
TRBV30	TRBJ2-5	CAWSVGWTSGKETQYF
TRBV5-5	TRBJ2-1	CASSPTLIHNEQFF
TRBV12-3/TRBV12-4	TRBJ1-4	CASKVRDPNEKLFF
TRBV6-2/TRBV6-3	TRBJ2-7	CASSYVRDIAYEQYF
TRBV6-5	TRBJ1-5	CASSYGLGSSQRQPQHF
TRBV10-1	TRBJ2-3	CASSEERESTDTQYF
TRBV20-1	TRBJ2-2	CSARVRTVSGELFF
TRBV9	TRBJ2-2	CASSVAPGTITGELFF
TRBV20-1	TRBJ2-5	CSARGTPGDPNFETQYF
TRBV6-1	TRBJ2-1	CASMGTGYSEQFF
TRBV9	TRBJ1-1	CASSVASQGGTEAFF
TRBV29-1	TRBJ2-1	CSGRLAGPVEQFF
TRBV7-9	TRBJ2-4	CASSSPTSGENIQYF
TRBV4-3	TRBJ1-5	CASSQIAGLSNQPQHF
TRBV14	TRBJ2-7	CASSRTYHGRTSYEQYF